The rows below give T cell receptor beta chains drawn from one sample of a study of OX40 agonist ivuxolimab in advanced cancers. Only in-frame clones appear in the TCRdb table, and some are missing; sequencing was by immunoSEQ multiplex PCR. The profile shows around 41,000 clones, around 89% of them singletons. The specimen was CD4+ or CD8+ T cells sorted from blood, collected in a trial of the OX40 agonist ivuxolimab. The receptors were sampled from an adult with an advanced solid tumor such as melanoma, head and neck, liver or kidney cancer. Each CDR3 is given with its conserved first and last residue. A D gene is named only where the DNA matches it firmly. For some rows the clone size is stated as once, few or many, or as a class when expanded; others skip it.

clone_size	d_call	v_call	j_call	cdr3_aa	cdr3_nt
NA	NA	TRBV4-1	TRBJ2-2	CASRGNTGELFF	TGCGCCAGCCGCGGGAACACCGGGGAGCTGTTTTTT
once	TRBD1	TRBV7-9	TRBJ1-1	CASSPRGTGENTEAFF	TGTGCCAGCAGCCCTCGGGGGACAGGGGAAAACACTGAAGCTTTCTTT
NA	NA	TRBV7-9	TRBJ1-4	CASSLSGRTNEKLFF	TGTGCCAGCAGCTTAAGTGGCAGAACTAATGAAAAACTGTTTTTT
large	TRBD1	TRBV19	TRBJ1-2	CASTRDRGLSRDGYTF	TGTGCCAGTACCCGGGACAGGGGGCTTTCTAGGGATGGCTACACCTTC
NA	NA	TRBV4-1	TRBJ1-2	CASSTPGGGDGYTF	TGCGCCAGCAGCACCCCCGGGGGGGGCGATGGCTACACCTTC
NA	NA	TRBV27	TRBJ2-3	CASSLAPRPHGASTDTQYF	TGTGCCAGCAGTTTAGCCCCGCGACCGCATGGGGCTAGCACAGATACGCAGTATTTT
NA	NA	TRBV4-1	TRBJ2-1	CASSQDHRVDEQFF	TGCGCCAGCAGCCAAGATCACAGGGTTGATGAGCAGTTCTTC
once	NA	TRBV27	TRBJ2-1	CASRPEWGYNEQFF	TGTGCCAGCAGACCTGAATGGGGCTACAATGAGCAGTTCTTC
NA	NA	TRBV7-8	TRBJ2-3	CASSLGGTDTQYF	TGTGCCAGCAGCTTAGGTGGCACAGATACGCAGTATTTT
once	TRBD1	TRBV5-6	TRBJ1-2	CASSPGQGNYGYTF	TGTGCCAGCAGCCCCGGACAGGGAAACTATGGCTACACCTTC
NA	TRBD2	TRBV6-1	TRBJ2-3	CATIGRERTDTQYF	TGTGCCACCATTGGGCGGGAGAGAACAGATACGCAGTATTTT
once	TRBD1	TRBV7-2	TRBJ2-7	CASSFFLDRGRSYEQYF	TGTGCCAGCAGCTTCTTCTTGGACAGGGGGCGCTCCTACGAGCAGTACTTC
NA	NA	TRBV19	TRBJ1-1	CASSVTAMNTEAFF	TGTGCCAGTAGTGTGACAGCCATGAACACTGAAGCTTTCTTT
NA	NA	TRBV14	TRBJ2-6	CASSIIPGANVLTF	TGTGCCAGCAGTATAATTCCTGGGGCCAACGTCCTGACTTTC
NA	TRBD2	TRBV5-6	TRBJ2-3	CASSPRGNSGGATADTQYF	TGTGCCAGCAGCCCCAGGGGCAATAGCGGGGGGGCGACCGCAGATACGCAGTATTTT
NA	NA	TRBV4-1	TRBJ1-2	CASSHGEDFIGPNYGYTF	TGCGCCAGCAGCCACGGAGAGGACTTCATCGGGCCTAACTATGGCTACACCTTC
NA	TRBD2	TRBV7-9	TRBJ2-7	CASTGGSAYEQYF	TGTGCCAGCACCGGGGGGTCCGCCTACGAGCAGTACTTC
NA	TRBD2	TRBV10-3	TRBJ2-5	CAISDETSGGRLRETQYF	TGTGCCATCAGTGACGAGACTAGCGGGGGGCGCCTTAGAGAGACCCAGTACTTC
NA	NA	TRBV19	TRBJ2-7	CASSSAGGGSYEQYF	TGTGCCAGTAGTTCGGCCGGGGGAGGATCCTACGAGCAGTACTTC
NA	NA	TRBV19	TRBJ2-2	CATGLGELFF	TGTGCCACAGGGTTGGGGGAGCTGTTTTTT
NA	TRBD2	TRBV10-3	TRBJ2-2	CAISDPLAGSANTGELFF	TGTGCCATCAGTGACCCCTTAGCGGGGTCCGCGAACACCGGGGAGCTGTTTTTT
NA	NA	TRBV28	TRBJ2-1	CASSPHNEQFF	TGTGCCAGCAGCCCGCACAATGAGCAGTTCTTC
NA	NA	TRBV6-6	TRBJ1-2	CASSAGGDGYTF	TGTGCCAGCAGTGCCGGGGGCGACGGCTACACCTTC
NA	NA	TRBV14	TRBJ1-2	CASSQSPIDRRGYTF	TGTGCCAGCAGCCAGTCCCCCATCGACAGGCGTGGCTACACCTTC
NA	TRBD1	TRBV28	TRBJ1-5	CASSTGQGYSNQPQHF	TGTGCCAGCAGCACGGGACAGGGTTATAGCAATCAGCCCCAGCATTTT
NA	NA	TRBV5-1	TRBJ1-2	CATRPGANYGYTF	TGCGCCACTCGGCCGGGGGCGAACTATGGCTACACCTTC
many	NA	TRBV6-1	TRBJ1-1	CASSQRKGPGTEAFF	TGTGCCAGCAGTCAAAGAAAGGGTCCGGGCACTGAAGCTTTCTTT
NA	NA	TRBV5-6	TRBJ2-7	CASSLGGTPYEQYF	TGTGCCAGCAGCTTGGGAGGAACTCCCTACGAGCAGTACTTC
NA	NA	TRBV4-1	TRBJ2-3	CASSQDFVYTQYF	TGCGCCAGCAGCCAAGATTTTGTCTATACGCAGTATTTT
medium-sized	NA	TRBV4-1	TRBJ2-5	CASSQELHAYQETQYF	TGCGCCAGCAGCCAAGAGTTACACGCGTACCAAGAGACCCAGTACTTC
few	NA	TRBV7-9	TRBJ2-7	CASSLSYRREQYF	TGTGCCAGCAGCCTTTCCTACAGGCGCGAGCAGTACTTC
few	NA	TRBV6-5	TRBJ1-2	CASSYSGRGYGYTF	TGTGCCAGCAGTTACTCGGGGAGGGGCTATGGCTACACCTTC
NA	NA	TRBV6-6	TRBJ1-1	CASSYADRNTEAFF	TGTGCCAGCAGTTACGCGGACAGGAACACTGAAGCTTTCTTT
few	TRBD1	TRBV6-1	TRBJ2-3	CASGDRVIYTDTQYF	TGTGCCAGCGGGGACAGGGTGATTTACACAGATACGCAGTATTTT
NA	NA	TRBV7-8	TRBJ2-7	CASSLEGPSYEQYF	TGTGCCAGCAGCTTAGAGGGTCCATCCTACGAGCAGTACTTC
once	NA	TRBV6-6	TRBJ1-1	CASSLVMNTEAFF	TGTGCCAGCAGTTTAGTGATGAACACTGAAGCTTTCTTT
NA	NA	TRBV2	TRBJ2-1	CASSSARQGTHDEQFF	TGTGCCAGCAGTTCCGCCCGGCAGGGCACGCATGATGAGCAGTTCTTC
NA	TRBD1	TRBV15	TRBJ1-5	CATSREGTGNQPQHF	TGTGCCACCAGCCGGGAGGGGACAGGGAACCAGCCCCAGCATTTT
once	NA	TRBV6-1	TRBJ1-4	CASSELAKLFF	TGTGCCAGCAGTGAATTGGCAAAACTGTTTTTT
NA	NA	TRBV19	TRBJ2-5	CATLLRKGAKETQYF	TGTGCCACCCTTTTGCGGAAGGGCGCGAAAGAGACCCAGTACTTC
NA	NA	TRBV7-2	TRBJ2-7	CASSLGPGYEQYF	TGTGCCAGCAGCTTGGGTCCGGGCTACGAGCAGTACTTC
NA	NA	TRBV7-9	TRBJ1-1	CASSLDRRGGNTEAFF	TGTGCCAGCAGTCTAGATCGGAGGGGAGGGAACACTGAAGCTTTCTTT
NA	NA	TRBV14	TRBJ2-1	CASSPLKDGQGLRQFF	TGTGCCAGCAGTCCCTTAAAAGATGGTCAGGGATTAAGGCAGTTCTTC
NA	TRBD2	TRBV7-6	TRBJ2-1	CASSSLAGAYNEQFF	TGTGCCAGCAGCTCTCTAGCGGGAGCCTACAATGAGCAGTTCTTC
NA	TRBD1	TRBV19	TRBJ2-7	CASRDMGQGENEQYF	TGTGCCAGTAGAGATATGGGACAGGGGGAAAACGAGCAGTACTTC
NA	TRBD1	TRBV7-9	TRBJ1-4	CASSPGTEEDEKLFF	TGTGCCAGCAGCCCCGGGACAGAGGAGGATGAAAAACTGTTTTTT
NA	NA	TRBV13	TRBJ1-2	CASSATGGYTF	TGTGCCAGCAGCGCGACAGGCGGCTACACCTTC
NA	NA	TRBV11-1	TRBJ1-2	CASSLSKGVDYGYTF	TGTGCCAGCAGCTTAAGTAAGGGGGTTGACTATGGCTACACCTTC
NA	TRBD2	TRBV6-5	TRBJ2-3	CASRGLVRSTDTQYF	TGTGCCAGCAGGGGACTAGTTAGAAGCACAGATACGCAGTATTTT
NA	NA	TRBV9	TRBJ2-5	CASSVGSLVQETQYF	TGTGCCAGCAGCGTAGGGTCCCTAGTCCAAGAGACCCAGTACTTC
NA	NA	TRBV13	TRBJ2-2	CASSLLSSYTAELFF	TGTGCCAGCAGCTTATTATCTAGCTACACCGCAGAGCTGTTTTTT
NA	NA	TRBV10-2	TRBJ1-3	CASCPHRGGNTIYF	TGCGCCAGCTGCCCCCACCGAGGGGGAAACACCATATATTTT
NA	TRBD1	TRBV7-9	TRBJ1-1	CASSLVPGTGSSMNTEAFF	TGTGCCAGCAGCTTAGTGCCCGGGACAGGTTCTTCCATGAACACTGAAGCTTTCTTT